These 25 T cell receptor beta chains were all obtained from the same sample, sequenced in a study of blood T cell repertoires in COVID-19. Method: immunoSEQ multiplex PCR; TCRdb's copy keeps in-frame clones and lacks some. Of some 300,000 clones listed, more than 80% were seen once; the top ten hold roughly 5.9%. Sequenced: peripheral blood. These receptors all stem from a woman aged 45-59 years with COVID-19, enrolled during active disease.

This rearrangement joins TRBV30 to TRBJ2-3, with D possibly matching TRBD1 (5 bases). The CDR3 runs to 14 residues. Germline V gene lookup returns CDR1 GTSNPN and CDR2 SVGIG (reference sequence). V lost 0 bases, J lost 1 base, and 8 bases lay in between. The CDR3 spells CAWSVKGGTDTQYF. CDR3 coding DNA: TGTGCCTGGAGTGTGAAAGGGGGCACAGATACGCAGTATTTT.

The rearrangement links TRBV5-4 to TRBJ2-1; possibly TRBD1 for D (5 bases). The CDR3 spans 13 residues. V was trimmed by 2 bases and J by 7 bases, leaving 10 bases between them. Germline V gives CDR1 SGHNT, CDR2 YYREEE (reference sequence). CDR3 amino acids: CASSLGVLNEQFF. In DNA form, the CDR3 reads TGTGCCAGCAGCTTAGGGGTTCTTAATGAGCAGTTCTTC.

The chain recombines TRBV27 with TRBJ2-7; 7 bases are shared with TRBD2. The CDR3 spans 16 residues. The germline V gene has CDR1 MNHEY and CDR2 SMNVEV (reference sequence). After removal of 8 bases from V and 3 bases from J, the junction contained 16 bases not matched to a gene. Here the CDR3 reads CASGDSPGLAGYEQYF. CDR3 coding DNA: TGTGCCAGCGGGGATTCGCCGGGCTTAGCGGGCTACGAGCAGTACTTC.

This chain uses TRBV7-9 with TRBJ2-1; 10 bases line up with TRBD2. This CDR3 has 13 residues. Germline V lookup: CDR1 SEHNR, CDR2 FQNEAQ (reference sequence). The V and J ends lost 5 bases and 10 bases, in that order; junction bases with no gene match: 5. The CDR3 DNA reads TGTGCCAGCAGCCCTAGCGGGAGTGGGGAGCAGTTCTTC. It specifies CASSPSGSGEQFF. Drawing the rest from reference TRBV7-9 and TRBJ2-1, the complete variable domain is DTGVSQNPRHKITKRGQNVTFRCDPISEHNRLYWYRQTLGQGPEFLTYFQNEAQLEKSRLLSDRFSAERPKGSFSTLEIQRTEQGDSAMYLCASSPSGSGEQFFGPGTRLTVL.

This rearrangement joins TRBV19 to TRBJ2-5; TRBD2 agrees at 12 bases. The CDR3 sequence is 21 residues long. J was trimmed by 5 bases and V by 0 bases; bases with no gene match: 19. Looked up from germline, CDR1 is LNHDA and CDR2 is SQIVND (reference sequence). For the CDR3, the DNA is TGTGCCAGTAGTATAGAAAACGCCGGGCTAGCGGGAGGGCCGTTAAGGGAGACCCAGTACTTC. This sequence encodes CASSIENAGLAGGPLRETQYF.

The V call is TRBV6-6, the J call TRBJ2-7; 9 nucleotides align to TRBD1. Germline CDR1 reads MNHNY; CDR2 reads SVGAGI (reference sequence). The CDR3 is 14 residues long. V was pared by 5 bases and J by 5 bases, with 7 bases of the junction left unmatched. CDR3 sequence: CASSVTGGGHEQYF. CDR3 bases: TGTGCCAGCAGTGTAACAGGGGGCGGCCACGAGCAGTACTTC.

The chain combines TRBV11-2 with TRBJ1-5; 7 nucleotides match TRBD1. The CDR3 is 12 amino acids. Germline assignment: CDR1 SGHAT and CDR2 FQNNGV. V lost 5 bases and J lost 6; bases outside the gene matches: 1. In DNA, the CDR3 is TGTGCCAGCAGCCACAGGGGTCAGCCCCAGCATTTT. Translation gives CASSHRGQPQHF.

The V call is TRBV4-1, the J call TRBJ2-1; TRBD2 matches at 7 bases. The CDR3 consists of 14 residues. The germline V gene has CDR1 MGHRA and CDR2 YSYEKL. Trimming cost V 2 bases and J 6 bases; bases outside gene matches: 4. The CDR3 nucleotides are TGCGCCAGCAGCCAAACCTTAGCGGGCAATGAGCAGTTCTTC. This sequence encodes CASSQTLAGNEQFF.

V and J are TRBV3-1 (or the pseudogene TRBV3-2) and TRBJ2-7; TRBD1 is a possible D gene (5 bases). The CDR3 is 16 amino acids. V was pared by 6 bases and J by 3 bases, with 21 bases between. The germline V gene has CDR1 LGHDT and CDR2 YNNKEL (reference sequence). CDR3 amino acids: CASSPTGHLGGYEQYF. In nucleotides, the CDR3 is TGTGCCAGCAGTCCCACCGGACACCTCGGTGGCTACGAGCAGTACTTC.

This chain links TRBV24-1 with TRBJ2-1, with TRBD2 matching over 13 bases. This CDR3 spans 16 amino acids. Trimming at V came to 3 bases and at J to 10 bases, leaving 8 bases not matched to a gene. From germline, CDR1 is KGHDR and CDR2 SFDVKD. The CDR3 spells CATSDQGLAGVGEQFF. DNA for the CDR3: TGTGCCACCAGTGATCAAGGACTAGCGGGAGTTGGAGAGCAGTTCTTC.

This chain joins TRBV3-1 (or the pseudogene TRBV3-2) and TRBJ2-5; D is unresolved. The germline gives CDR1 LGHDT, CDR2 YNNKEL (reference sequence). This CDR3 is 18 amino acids long. Between the trimmed V and J ends, which lost 1 base and 0 bases, there was a span of 18 bases. In nucleotides, the CDR3 is TGTGCCAGCAGCCAAGGATCCGAAGCAAGCGTGAACCAAGAGACCCAGTACTTC. It encodes CASSQGSEASVNQETQYF.

The rearrangement links TRBV3-1 (or the pseudogene TRBV3-2) to TRBJ2-4; 11 bases are a match to TRBD2. From germline, CDR1 is LGHDT and CDR2 YNNKEL (reference sequence). CDR3 size: 21 residues. With V trimmed by 2 bases and J by 0 bases, 15 bases remained unmatched. The CDR3 reads CASSQNLGTSGSGGAKNIQYF. The CDR3 DNA sequence: TGTGCCAGCAGCCAAAATTTAGGGACTAGCGGTTCGGGGGGAGCCAAAAACATTCAGTACTTC.

The rearrangement links TRBV28 to TRBJ1-1, with 8 bases aligning to TRBD1. The CDR3 runs to 13 residues. Trimming removed 6 bases from V and 6 bases from J; junction bases left unmatched: 6. Per germline, CDR1 MDHEN and CDR2 SYDVKM. CDR3: CASSAGGRPEAFF. CDR3 DNA sequence: TGTGCCAGCAGCGCAGGGGGCAGGCCTGAAGCTTTCTTT.

The rearrangement joins TRBV6-5 to TRBJ2-1; 8 bases fit TRBD2. Unmatched junction bases numbered 1, after V lost 6 bases and J lost 3 bases. CDR1 is MNHEY and CDR2 is SVGAGI in the germline V gene. There are 13 residues in the CDR3. The DNA of the CDR3 is TGTGCCAGCAGAGGGACTAGCTACAATGAGCAGTTCTTC. Translating gives CASRGTSYNEQFF.

This sequence joins TRBV7-6 and TRBJ2-7; 9 bases are a match to TRBD2. CDR1 and CDR2 (germline): SGHVS, FNYEAQ. J was trimmed by 6 bases and V by 5 bases; bases with no gene match: 14. This CDR3 has 16 amino acids. CDR3 sequence reads: CASSEEVAGAGSEQYF. The CDR3 coding sequence is TGTGCCAGCAGCGAAGAGGTAGCGGGAGCCGGGTCCGAGCAGTACTTC.

The chain carries TRBV11-2 and TRBJ2-1, with 8 nucleotides matching TRBD1. The CDR3 loop spans 15 amino acids. Germline lookup yields CDR1 SGHAT and CDR2 FQNNGV. The junction had 10 bases not matched to a gene; V was cut back by 4 bases and J by 8 bases. The CDR3 region has the DNA TGTGCCAGCAGCTCACGAGGACAGGGAATTGATGAGCAGTTCTTC. Protein sequence: CASSSRGQGIDEQFF.

The gene calls are TRBV7-9 and TRBJ2-5; 10 positions match TRBD2. The germline V gene has CDR1 SEHNR and CDR2 FQNEAQ (reference sequence). The CDR3 contains 15 residues. J gave up 2 bases and V 10 bases, and 10 bases lay outside the gene matches. CDR3 sequence reads: CATNLGLADQETQYF. In nucleotides, the CDR3 is TGTGCCACCAATCTAGGACTAGCGGATCAAGAGACCCAGTACTTC.

This chain connects TRBV6-4 to TRBJ2-1, with TRBD1 matching over 9 bases. V lost 5 bases to trimming and J lost 5 bases; unmatched junction nucleotides: 7. The germline gives CDR1 MRHNA, CDR2 SNTAGT. This CDR3 is built from 15 residues. CDR3 region: CASSLNRGLHNEQFF. The CDR3 region has the DNA TGTGCCAGCAGTCTAAACAGGGGGCTCCACAATGAGCAGTTCTTC.

The gene calls are TRBV4-2 and TRBJ2-3; 11 nucleotides align to TRBD2. The CDR3 sequence is 19 residues long. The V and J ends lost 1 base and 0 bases, in that order; junction bases with no gene match: 9. Germline V CDR1 and CDR2: LGHNA, YNFKEQ. DNA of the CDR3: TGTGCCAGCAGCCAAGGGTCCCCGGGGACTAGCGGTAGCACAGATACGCAGTATTTT. Its protein is CASSQGSPGTSGSTDTQYF.

This clone was seen more than once but under ten times. The chain joins TRBV6-4 to TRBJ1-2; TRBD1 is a possible D gene (6 bases). The CDR3 has 14 amino acids. V was cut by 2 bases and J by 2 bases, with 9 bases left in between. Germline-derived CDR1 and CDR2 are MRHNA and SNTAGT. This chain's CDR3 is CASSDPGTNYGYTF. CDR3 DNA: TGTGCCAGCAGTGACCCCGGGACAAACTATGGCTACACCTTC.

V usage is TRBV24-1 and J usage is TRBJ2-3; D not resolved. Germline V gene lookup returns CDR1 KGHDR and CDR2 SFDVKD. V gave up 2 bases and J gave up 6 bases, with 14 bases separating them. There are 15 residues in the CDR3. The CDR3: CATSDSSKHEDTQYF. The DNA of the CDR3 is TGTGCCACCAGTGATTCTAGTAAACACGAGGATACGCAGTATTTT.

CDR3 DNA: TGTGCCAGCAGCGTAGCTTTTTCCGGTGAGCAGTACTTC. This codes for CASSVAFSGEQYF. The chain has TRBV9 and TRBJ2-7; D gene uncertain. Looked up from germline, CDR1 is SGDLS and CDR2 is YYNGEE. The CDR3 length is 13 residues. With 0 bases removed from V and 7 bases from J, the gap between germline ends came to 11 bases. Filled out from reference TRBV9 and TRBJ2-7, the complete variable domain reads DSGVTQTPKHLITATGQRVTLRCSPRSGDLSVYWYQQSLDQGLQFLIQYYNGEERAKGNILERFSAQQFPDLHSELNLSSLELGDSALYFCASSVAFSGEQYFGPGTRLTVT.

The chain has TRBV18 and TRBJ2-7, with 10 bases lining up with TRBD2. Trimming cost V 0 bases and J 2 bases; bases outside gene matches: 10. CDR1 KGHSH and CDR2 LQKENI come from the germline V gene. The CDR3 has 18 amino acids. CDR3 in DNA: TGTGCCAGCTCACCACCCGTGGTAGCGGGAGGTGGGACCTACGAGCAGTACTTC. This encodes CASSPPVVAGGGTYEQYF.

V usage is TRBV19 and J usage is TRBJ1-2; 10 nucleotides match TRBD1. The CDR3 sequence is 12 residues long. V trimming: 8 bases; J trimming: 6 bases; junction bases outside the gene matches: 3. CDR1 is LNHDA and CDR2 is SQIVND in the germline V gene (reference sequence). In DNA form, the CDR3 reads TGTGCCAGTTCAGACAGGGGGCATGGCTACACCTTC. Protein sequence: CASSDRGHGYTF.

The CDR3 sequence is CASSQGTSGYFTDTQYF. CDR3 bases: TGTGCCAGCAGCCAAGGGACTAGCGGTTACTTCACAGATACGCAGTATTTT. This rearrangement joins TRBV4-2 to TRBJ2-3, with 10 bases fitting TRBD2. CDR1 is LGHNA, CDR2 YNFKEQ, per germline. Unmatched junction bases numbered 6, after V lost 1 base and J lost 2 bases. The CDR3 contains 17 residues.